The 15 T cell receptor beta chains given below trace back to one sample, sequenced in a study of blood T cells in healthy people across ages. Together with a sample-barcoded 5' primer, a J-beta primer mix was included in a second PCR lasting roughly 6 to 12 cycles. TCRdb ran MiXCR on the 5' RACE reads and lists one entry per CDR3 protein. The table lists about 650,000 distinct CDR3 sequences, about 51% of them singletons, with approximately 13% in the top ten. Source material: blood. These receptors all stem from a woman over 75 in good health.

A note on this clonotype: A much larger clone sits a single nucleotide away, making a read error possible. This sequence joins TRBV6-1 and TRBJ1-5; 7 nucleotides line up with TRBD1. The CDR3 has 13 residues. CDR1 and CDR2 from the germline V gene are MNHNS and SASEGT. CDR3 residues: CASGQQGTQPRHF. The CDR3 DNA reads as TGTGCCAGCGGACAACAGGGGACGCAGCCCCGGCATTTT.

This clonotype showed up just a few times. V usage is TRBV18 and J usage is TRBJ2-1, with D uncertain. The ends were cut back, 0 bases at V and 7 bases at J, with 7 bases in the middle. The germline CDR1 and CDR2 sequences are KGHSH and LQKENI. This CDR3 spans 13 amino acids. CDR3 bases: TGTGCCAGCTCACCACCGGCCGTTAATGAGCAGTTCTTC. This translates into CASSPPAVNEQFF.

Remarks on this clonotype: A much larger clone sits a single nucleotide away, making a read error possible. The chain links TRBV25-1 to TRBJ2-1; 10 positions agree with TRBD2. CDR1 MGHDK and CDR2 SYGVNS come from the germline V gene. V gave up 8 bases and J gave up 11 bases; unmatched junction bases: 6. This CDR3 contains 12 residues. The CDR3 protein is CASGLAGDKQFF. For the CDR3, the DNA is TGTGCCAGCGGGCTAGCGGGGGATAAGCAGTTCTTC.

The CDR3 loop is CSARPSDQPQHF. The CDR3 nucleotides read TGCAGTGCTAGGCCGTCGGATCAGCCCCAGCATTTT. The chain couples TRBV20-1 to TRBJ1-5; no clear D gene. The ends were cut back, 3 bases at V and 5 bases at J, with 8 bases in the middle. The germline gives CDR1 DFQATT, CDR2 SNEGSKA (reference sequence). The CDR3 loop spans 12 amino acids.

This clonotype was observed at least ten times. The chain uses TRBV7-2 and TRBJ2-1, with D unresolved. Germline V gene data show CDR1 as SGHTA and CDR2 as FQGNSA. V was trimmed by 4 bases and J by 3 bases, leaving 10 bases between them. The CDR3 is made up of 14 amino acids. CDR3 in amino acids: CASSSGGFYNEQFF. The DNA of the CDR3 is TGTGCCAGCAGCTCAGGCGGTTTCTACAATGAGCAGTTCTTC.

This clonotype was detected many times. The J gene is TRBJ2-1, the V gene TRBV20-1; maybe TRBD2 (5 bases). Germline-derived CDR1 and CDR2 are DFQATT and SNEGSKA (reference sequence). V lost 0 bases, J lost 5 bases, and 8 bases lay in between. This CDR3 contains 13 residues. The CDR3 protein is CSARDSTNNEQFF. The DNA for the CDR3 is TGCAGTGCTAGAGATTCGACTAACAATGAGCAGTTCTTC.

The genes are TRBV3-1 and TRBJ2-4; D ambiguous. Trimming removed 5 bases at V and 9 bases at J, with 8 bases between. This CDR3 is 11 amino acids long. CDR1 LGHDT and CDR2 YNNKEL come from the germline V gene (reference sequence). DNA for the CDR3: TGTGCCAGCAGCGTACAAACCATTCAGTACTTC. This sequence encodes CASSVQTIQYF. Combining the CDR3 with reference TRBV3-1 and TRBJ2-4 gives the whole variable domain DTAVSQTPKYLVTQMGNDKSIKCEQNLGHDTMYWYKQDSKKFLKIMFSYNNKELIINETVPNRFSPKSPDKAHLNLHINSLELGDSAVYFCASSVQTIQYFGAGTRLSVL.

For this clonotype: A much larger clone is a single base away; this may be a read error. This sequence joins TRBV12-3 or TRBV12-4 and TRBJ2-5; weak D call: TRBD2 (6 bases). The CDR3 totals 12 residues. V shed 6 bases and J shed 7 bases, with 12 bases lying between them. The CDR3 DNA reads TGTGCCAGCAGGGACTCCGGGGGGACCCAGTACTTC. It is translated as CASRDSGGTQYF.

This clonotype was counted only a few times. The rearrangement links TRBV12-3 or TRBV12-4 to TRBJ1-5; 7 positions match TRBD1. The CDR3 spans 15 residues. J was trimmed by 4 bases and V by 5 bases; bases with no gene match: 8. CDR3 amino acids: CASSQNRGGNQPQHF. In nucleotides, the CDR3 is TGTGCCAGCAGTCAAAACAGGGGCGGAAATCAGCCCCAGCATTTT.

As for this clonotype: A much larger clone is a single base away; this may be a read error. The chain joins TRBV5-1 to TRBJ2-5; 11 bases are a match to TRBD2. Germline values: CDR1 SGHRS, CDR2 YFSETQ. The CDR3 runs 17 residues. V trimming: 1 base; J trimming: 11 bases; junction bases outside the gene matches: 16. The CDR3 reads CASSLFLAGGSGNEQYF. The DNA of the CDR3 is TGCGCCAGCAGCTTGTTCCTAGCGGGAGGTAGTGGAAATGAGCAGTACTTC.

The CDR3 loop reads CASSPNGVSGANVLTF. The CDR3 DNA reads as TGTGCCAGCAGTCCCAATGGAGTCTCCGGGGCCAACGTCCTGACTTTC. The chain carries TRBV7-2 and TRBJ2-6; D unclear. Trimming left V 6 bases short and J 4 bases short, with 16 bases between. The CDR3 spans 16 residues. Germline V CDR1 and CDR2: SGHTA, FQGNSA.

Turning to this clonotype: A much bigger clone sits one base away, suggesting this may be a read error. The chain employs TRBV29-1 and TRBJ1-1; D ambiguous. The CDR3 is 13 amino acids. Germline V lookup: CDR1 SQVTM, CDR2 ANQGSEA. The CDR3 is CSVERQVNTEVFF. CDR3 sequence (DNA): TGCAGCGTTGAACGTCAGGTGAACACTGAAGTTTTCTTT. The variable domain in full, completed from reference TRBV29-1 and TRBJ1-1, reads SAVISQKPSRDICQRGTSLTIQCQVDSQVTMMFWYRQQPGQSLTLIATANQGSEATYESGFVIDKFPISRPNLTFSTLTVSNMSPEDSSIYLCSVERQVNTEVFFGQGTRLTVV.

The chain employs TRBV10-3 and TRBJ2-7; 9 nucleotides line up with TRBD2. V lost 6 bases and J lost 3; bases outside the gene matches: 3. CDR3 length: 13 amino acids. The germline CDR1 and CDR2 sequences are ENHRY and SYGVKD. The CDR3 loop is CAIRASGIYEQYF. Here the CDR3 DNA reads TGTGCCATCAGAGCTAGCGGGATCTACGAGCAGTACTTC.

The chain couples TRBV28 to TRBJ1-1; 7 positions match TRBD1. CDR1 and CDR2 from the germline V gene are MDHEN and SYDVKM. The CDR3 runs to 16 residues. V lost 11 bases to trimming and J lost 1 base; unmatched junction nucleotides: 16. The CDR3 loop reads CAGADGTVTRNTEAFF. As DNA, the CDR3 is TGTGCCGGAGCTGATGGGACAGTAACTCGGAACACTGAAGCTTTCTTT. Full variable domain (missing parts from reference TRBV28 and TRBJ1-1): DVKVTQSSRYLVKRTGEKVFLECVQDMDHENMFWYRQDPGLGLRLIYFSYDVKMKEKGDIPEGYSVSREKKERFSLILESASTNQTSMYLCAGADGTVTRNTEAFFGQGTRLTVV.

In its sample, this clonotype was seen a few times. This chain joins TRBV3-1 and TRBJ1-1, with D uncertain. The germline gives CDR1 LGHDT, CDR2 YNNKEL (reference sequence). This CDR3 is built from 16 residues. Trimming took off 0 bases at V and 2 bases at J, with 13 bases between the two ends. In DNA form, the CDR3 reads TGTGCCAGCAGCCAAGACGCGGGGATGGGAAACACTGAAGCTTTCTTT. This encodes CASSQDAGMGNTEAFF.